This is a list of T cell receptor beta chains from one sample in a study of T cell changes during pregnancy in multiple sclerosis. Here immunoSEQ multiplex PCR was the method, and the copy in TCRdb shows in-frame clones only, minus some. The sample records 61,000 or so clones, 90% to 95% being singletons. The source was CD4+ T cells from peripheral blood mononuclear cells, collected before pregnancy. These receptors originate from a female donor with multiple sclerosis, enrolled in a pregnancy study. Each CDR3 is given with its conserved first and last residue. A D gene is named only where the DNA matches it firmly. The size field is filled for only some rows; it gives once, few, many or a size class.

clone size: NA
J gene: TRBJ2-1
V gene: TRBV9
D gene: NA
CDR3 DNA: TGTGCCAGCAGCGTGTCCGGGACTTCTGGGTTAGGGAGCTCCTACAATGAGCAGTTCTTC
CDR3 protein: CASSVSGTSGLGSSYNEQFF

clone size: once
J gene: TRBJ2-7
V gene: TRBV27
D gene: NA
CDR3 DNA: TGTGCCAGCAGTTTTGCGGCCGGCGAGCAGTACTTC
CDR3 protein: CASSFAAGEQYF

clone size: NA
J gene: TRBJ2-7
V gene: TRBV27
D gene: NA
CDR3 DNA: TGTGCCAGCAGGACCGGGTCTAACATCTACGAGCAGTACTTC
CDR3 protein: CASRTGSNIYEQYF

clone size: NA
J gene: TRBJ2-7
V gene: TRBV7-2
D gene: TRBD2
CDR3 DNA: TGTGCCAGCAGCTTCGGTAGCGGGTTGAGCTCCTACGAGCAGTACTTC
CDR3 protein: CASSFGSGLSSYEQYF

clone size: NA
J gene: TRBJ2-1
V gene: TRBV19
D gene: TRBD1
CDR3 DNA: TGTGCCAGTAGTATATCGAGTTCCGGGACAGGGGGCAGGCAGTTCTTC
CDR3 protein: CASSISSSGTGGRQFF

clone size: NA
J gene: TRBJ2-5
V gene: TRBV7-2
D gene: NA
CDR3 DNA: TGTGCCAGCAGCCAGGCCAGACAAGAGACCCAGTACTTC
CDR3 protein: CASSQARQETQYF

clone size: NA
J gene: TRBJ1-2
V gene: TRBV18
D gene: NA
CDR3 DNA: TGTGCCAGCTCCCCTACCCTTAGGGGAAGCTACACCTTC
CDR3 protein: CASSPTLRGSYTF

clone size: NA
J gene: TRBJ1-1
V gene: TRBV4-3
D gene: NA
CDR3 DNA: TGCGCCAGCAGCCAAGATAGGAGTTACGAAGCTTTCTTT
CDR3 protein: CASSQDRSYEAFF

clone size: NA
J gene: TRBJ1-1
V gene: TRBV2
D gene: NA
CDR3 DNA: TGTGCCAGCAGTGCTTCCGCAGGTCGGCTAACTGAAGCTTTCTTT
CDR3 protein: CASSASAGRLTEAFF

clone size: NA
J gene: TRBJ2-7
V gene: TRBV6-1
D gene: TRBD1
CDR3 DNA: TGTGCCAGCAGGCTGATGGGGACAGGGAGGTACGAGCAGTACTTC
CDR3 protein: CASRLMGTGRYEQYF

clone size: few
J gene: TRBJ2-7
V gene: TRBV29-1
D gene: NA
CDR3 DNA: TGCAGCGTTGTGGTAGAGTACGAGCAGTACTTC
CDR3 protein: CSVVVEYEQYF

clone size: NA
J gene: TRBJ1-1
V gene: TRBV7-3
D gene: TRBD1
CDR3 DNA: TGTGCCAGCAGTTTAGAAACGGGACAGGGCAGCACTGAAGCTTTCTTT
CDR3 protein: CASSLETGQGSTEAFF

clone size: NA
J gene: TRBJ2-6
V gene: TRBV7-9
D gene: TRBD1
CDR3 DNA: TGTGCCAGCAGCTCAGGTCTACAGGGGGCGATTGCTGGGGCCAACGTCCTGACTTTC
CDR3 protein: CASSSGLQGAIAGANVLTF

clone size: NA
J gene: TRBJ1-2
V gene: TRBV2
D gene: TRBD1
CDR3 DNA: TGTGCCAGCAGTGAAAAGGGACAGGGGACCTATGGCTACACCTTC
CDR3 protein: CASSEKGQGTYGYTF

clone size: NA
J gene: TRBJ2-1
V gene: TRBV7-9
D gene: NA
CDR3 DNA: TGTGCCAGCAGCCAGGGTCCTCATGAGCAGTTCTTC
CDR3 protein: CASSQGPHEQFF

clone size: NA
J gene: TRBJ2-1
V gene: TRBV5-4
D gene: NA
CDR3 DNA: TGTGCCAGCAGCCCAAGAGGGCCTTACTCCTACAATGAGCAGTTCTTC
CDR3 protein: CASSPRGPYSYNEQFF

clone size: NA
J gene: TRBJ1-3
V gene: TRBV2
D gene: NA
CDR3 DNA: TGTGCCAGCAGTGAGGGAGGGGCGGCCGGAAACACCATATATTTT
CDR3 protein: CASSEGGAAGNTIYF

clone size: NA
J gene: TRBJ2-7
V gene: TRBV11-3
D gene: NA
CDR3 DNA: TGTGCCAGCAGCTTAGTTCTGGCTCCCTACGAGCAGTACTTC
CDR3 protein: CASSLVLAPYEQYF

clone size: NA
J gene: TRBJ2-3
V gene: TRBV2
D gene: NA
CDR3 DNA: TGTGCCAGCAACTCCGGGACACGCACAGATACGCAGTATTTT
CDR3 protein: CASNSGTRTDTQYF

clone size: NA
J gene: TRBJ2-5
V gene: TRBV7-2
D gene: TRBD2
CDR3 DNA: TGTGCCAGCAGCCCCCAAGCGGGGGAGACCCAGTACTTC
CDR3 protein: CASSPQAGETQYF